The rows below give T cell receptor beta chains drawn from one sample of a study of blood T cell repertoires in COVID-19. Clones were sequenced by immunoSEQ multiplex PCR, and TCRdb holds only the in-frame ones, with some missing. The repertoire holds about 220,000 clones, with over 80% as singletons. The sequenced sample consisted of peripheral blood. These TCRs come from a human donor in a cohort sampled during active COVID-19. Each CDR3 is given with its conserved first and last residue. Fields, in order: clone size, D gene, J gene, V gene, CDR3 DNA, CDR3 protein. The D gene is left open where the match is weak. The size of a clone is reported for some rows only, either as once, few or many, or as a class for expanded clones.

-,TRBD2,TRBJ2-1,TRBV5-1,TGCGCCAGCAGCTCACTAGCGGGAGGGGTCAATGAGCAGTTCTTC,CASSSLAGGVNEQFF
-,-,TRBJ2-1,TRBV19,TGTGCCAGTAGTTTAATCGGAGGCTCCTACAATGAGCAGTTCTTC,CASSLIGGSYNEQFF
few,TRBD1,TRBJ1-2,TRBV5-4,TGTGCCAGCAGCCCAGGACAGGGACCCAACTATGGCTACACCTTC,CASSPGQGPNYGYTF
-,-,TRBJ2-7,TRBV23-1,TGCGCCAGCAGTCAAAGCGGACAGTCATACGAGCAGTACTTC,CASSQSGQSYEQYF
-,TRBD1,TRBJ2-7,TRBV6-5,TGTGCCAGCAGTAAGCCGGGACAGGGGGCCTACGAGCAGTACTTC,CASSKPGQGAYEQYF
-,TRBD1,TRBJ1-5,TRBV6-2/TRBV6-3,TGTGCCAGCACCCCGGACAGGGGCCTCAATCAGCCCCAGCATTTT,CASTPDRGLNQPQHF
-,-,TRBJ1-1,TRBV3-1/TRBV3-2,TGTGCCAGCAGCCCCCGTCTCGGGAACACTGAAGCTTTCTTT,CASSPRLGNTEAFF
-,-,TRBJ2-7,TRBV28,TGTGCCAGCAGTCCCCTGAGGAGCTACGAGCAGTACTTC,CASSPLRSYEQYF
-,-,TRBJ1-1,TRBV5-8,TGTGCCAGCAGCTTCTACAGTGACACTGAAGCTTTCTTT,CASSFYSDTEAFF
-,TRBD1,TRBJ2-1,TRBV12-3/TRBV12-4,TGTGCCAGCAGTACATTACAGGGGGCTGAGCAGTTCTTC,CASSTLQGAEQFF
-,-,TRBJ2-3,TRBV4-3,TGCGCCAGCAGCCAAGGACAGGCGAGCACAGATACGCAGTATTTT,CASSQGQASTDTQYF
few,-,TRBJ2-7,TRBV7-6,TGTGCCAGCAGCTTGGAACTAGCTTACGAGCAGTACTTC,CASSLELAYEQYF
-,TRBD2,TRBJ2-7,TRBV3-1/TRBV3-2,TGTGCCAGCAGCCTGGGACTAGCGGGAGTCTACGAGCAGTACTTC,CASSLGLAGVYEQYF
-,TRBD1,TRBJ1-1,TRBV4-2,TGTGCCAGCAGCCAAGATCTGACAGGGGGGCGGGCTGAAGCTTTCTTT,CASSQDLTGGRAEAFF
-,-,TRBJ2-5,TRBV5-1,TGCGCCAGCAGCTTGGGGCCAATATCGGAGACCCAGTACTTC,CASSLGPISETQYF
-,TRBD1,TRBJ2-1,TRBV13,TGTGCCAGCAGCTCTCTAATCGACAGGGGAGCACTTAATGAGCAGTTCTTC,CASSSLIDRGALNEQFF
few,-,TRBJ1-5,TRBV6-5,TGTGCCAGCAGACAGGGTTCCAATCAGCCCCAGCATTTT,CASRQGSNQPQHF
-,-,TRBJ2-7,TRBV6-2/TRBV6-3,TGTGCCAGCAGTTCCACTTTCAGCGGCGACGAGCAGTACTTC,CASSSTFSGDEQYF
-,TRBD2,TRBJ2-1,TRBV29-1,TGCAGCATACGGACTAGCGAGTCGAGCTCCTACAATGAGCAGTTCTTC,CSIRTSESSSYNEQFF
-,TRBD2,TRBJ2-7,TRBV27,TGTGCCAGCGGTGAGCGGGGGCCAGTAAACGAGCAGTACTTC,CASGERGPVNEQYF
-,-,TRBJ1-1,TRBV27,TGTGCCAGCAGTTTATCGATAGGGGGGGAAACTGAAGCTTTCTTT,CASSLSIGGETEAFF
-,-,TRBJ2-3,TRBV7-2,TGTGCCAGCAGCCCCCGGCGGGACGGCACAGATACGCAGTATTTT,CASSPRRDGTDTQYF
-,-,TRBJ2-7,TRBV21-1,TGTGCCAGCAGCAAAGTCTCGAGAGGGCAGGGGAGCTATTCCGCCTACGAGCAGTACTTC,CASSKVSRGQGSYSAYEQYF
once,TRBD1,TRBJ1-5,TRBV27,TGTGCCAGCAGTCCGGATTGGACAGGTCTCAATCAGCCCCAGCATTTT,CASSPDWTGLNQPQHF
once,TRBD1,TRBJ1-5,TRBV7-2,TGTGCCAGCAGCGAACAGGGGGCCGATCAGCCCCAGCATTTT,CASSEQGADQPQHF
-,TRBD1,TRBJ2-7,TRBV7-3,TGTGCCAGCAGCCCGGGACAGGGGGCATACGAGCAGTACTTC,CASSPGQGAYEQYF
once,TRBD1,TRBJ2-1,TRBV3-1/TRBV3-2,TGTGCCAGCAGCAGGGACAGAAAGACCTACAATGAGCAGTTCTTC,CASSRDRKTYNEQFF
-,-,TRBJ1-5,TRBV4-3,TGCGCCAGCAGCCAAGATCAGCGGGCGGGCCAGCCCCAGCATTTT,CASSQDQRAGQPQHF
-,-,TRBJ2-7,TRBV13,TGTGCCAGCAGCCGACACACTCCCTACGAGCAGTACTTC,CASSRHTPYEQYF
-,TRBD1,TRBJ2-6,TRBV18,TGTGCCAGCTCACTCCCCCAACAGGGGTCTGGGGCCAACGTCCTGACTTTC,CASSLPQQGSGANVLTF
once,TRBD1,TRBJ1-5,TRBV6-6,TGTGCCAGCAGTTACTCGGGGACAGGGGGCAATCAGCCCCAGCATTTT,CASSYSGTGGNQPQHF
few,TRBD2,TRBJ2-7,TRBV27,TGTGCCAGCATAGGCCGCGCCCGGGACTACCTAACAAAGCAGTACTTC,CASIGRARDYLTKQYF
once,TRBD1,TRBJ2-7,TRBV9,TGTGCCAGCAGCGTAGGACCGGGCCTAGGGGGCGGCGAGCAGTACTTC,CASSVGPGLGGGEQYF
-,TRBD2,TRBJ2-1,TRBV6-5,TGTGCCAGCAGTCCCTTTGAAGCGGGGAACAATGAGCAGTTCTTC,CASSPFEAGNNEQFF
-,-,TRBJ1-4,TRBV5-6,TGTGCCAGCAGCTTGGGGCAGGGAGGAAGAGAAAAACTGTTTTTT,CASSLGQGGREKLFF
few,-,TRBJ1-6,TRBV6-6,TGTGCCAGCAGTTACTCGGGGAGGCCACCCCTCCACTTT,CASSYSGRPPLHF
few,TRBD1,TRBJ1-5,TRBV3-1/TRBV3-2,TGTGCCAGCAGCCCTACAGGGGGGCAGCCCCAGCATTTT,CASSPTGGQPQHF
-,TRBD2,TRBJ2-1,TRBV4-3,TGCGCCAGCAGCCAAGAGAGCGGGAGATACAATGAGCAGTTCTTC,CASSQESGRYNEQFF
-,-,TRBJ1-2,TRBV7-2,TGTGCCAGCAGCTTAGCGGGGACTAGCGGGAGGGGCTATGGCTACACCTTC,CASSLAGTSGRGYGYTF
-,TRBD2,TRBJ2-7,TRBV7-2,TGTGCCAGCAGCTTGCCCGGGACTAAATCCTACGAGCAGTACTTC,CASSLPGTKSYEQYF